This T cell receptor beta chain was sequenced during a study of cytomegalovirus exposure and HLA in healthy donors (dated by TCRdb to about 2017). For the wider study: An earlier analysis of approximately 550 of the donors reported roughly 270 Gb of sequence data and some 100 million unique TCR beta sequences from 150 million to 200 million T cells. An early release covering approximately 600 HLA-typed donors comprised about 290 gigabases of sequencing data and roughly 85 million unique TCR sequences. Among the approximately 420 genotyped donors, under 90% belonged to the genetic ancestry cluster associated with self-reported Caucasian donors. The aim of the study was to test whether cataloging public T cell receptors could identify signatures of past pathogen exposure. The T cell repertoires of 666 subjects were profiled by immunosequencing and related to cytomegalovirus serostatus. In addition to the first cohort of around 670 subjects, a separate validation cohort of 120 different subjects was used. To predict cytomegalovirus infection status, the study brought together high-throughput TCR immunosequencing, statistical association of individual TCRs with disease status, and machine learning. To study patterns of TCR occurrence, a later analysis re-analyzed previously published TCR beta repertoires from 666 donors and added high-resolution HLA genotyping. Rather than drawing on any new phenotypic data, the later analysis identified candidate immune exposures from TCR beta sequences and the way those sequences occurred across donors. To decide whether each TCR beta V gene segment behaved as functional or pseudogenic, an earlier analysis of some 600 of the donors relied on high-throughput TCR beta sequencing. Alongside the repertoire data, information on donor age, sex, ethnicity and CMV serostatus was compiled. A later genetic analysis used genome-wide SNP genotypes for about 65% of the 666 donors, treating that subset as a discovery cohort. Every discovery cohort repertoire had been produced on one sequencing platform. Class I and class II HLA loci were covered by the typing at four-digit resolution. The number of typed donors differed by locus: roughly 629-640 for A, B, C, DRB1 and DQB1; about 520 for DQA1; 600 to 610 for DPA1; and about 470 for DPB1. Four or five DR-DQ haplotypes were handled as single units for association and clustering because linkage in the cohort was strong. Among some 400 genotyped donors of the cohort, an average of about 220,000 unique TCR beta nucleotide sequences was sequenced per donor, of which roughly 17% were non-productive. The investigation overall reported the following: A later analysis found that TCR association rates varied across HLA loci, with DRB1 alleles showing the most associated TCRs and HLA-C alleles the fewest. The earlier analysis of approximately 560 of the donors excluded 15 to 20 rarely observed V segments, including chromosome 9 orphons, because counts were too low. In a later analysis, several top co-occurrence clusters were reported to appear linked to parvovirus B19, influenza, CMV and Epstein-Barr virus. Most TCR sequences were observed very rarely across donors, whereas some public TCRs were present in many individuals. In an earlier analysis of over 550 of the donors, most TCR beta V segments were observed in productive rearrangements about 90% or about 30% of the time, broadly matching IMGT annotations. The study gave a list of over 150 TCR beta chains associated with cytomegalovirus. Linkage disequilibrium might explain the correlated functional status among segregating V segments, but an unknown experimental factor could not be ruled out. It was suggested by the authors that the approach could potentially be generalized to other disease states and immunological phenotypes. Because the 87-base-pair reads could not distinguish some IMGT-functional V segments, including TRBV6-2 and TRBV6-3, those segments were excluded. A group of highly shared sequence variants was considered likely to be a technical artifact of the sequencing pipeline. A further reported finding was that TCR beta sequences accurately predicted the HLA-A and HLA-B alleles for most subjects in the first cohort. Presence/absence analyses assumed roughly uniform sequencing depth across donors, an assumption that may not hold. In vitro tests confirmed that a few of the cytomegalovirus-associated TCR beta chains recognize cytomegalovirus antigens. Most CMV-associated TCR beta chains appeared to be HLA-restricted in a later analysis, and the HLA associations seemed to be driven largely by CMV exposure. V-gene and J-gene trimming of TCR beta chains was associated with a missense DCLRE1C variant in a later genetic analysis, and the association was replicated in an independent cohort. Because some donors lacked HLA typing at each locus, the association tests relied only on the typed subset. Immune exposure information for the cohort was limited to CMV serostatus. At a false discovery rate of 0.05, a later analysis linked 15,000 to 20,000 TCR beta sequences to specific HLA alleles. Only TCR beta chains were sequenced in this cohort, and the absence of alpha or paired-chain data limited detectable features. A later analysis found that HLA-associated TCR beta chains were more clonally expanded and had lower generation probabilities than equally common non-associated chains. According to a later genetic analysis, donors in an Asian-associated ancestry cluster had fewer N-insertions in productive TCRs than the approximately 700-donor mean. Assigning TCR associations to individual alleles was difficult when HLA alleles, especially DR and DQ, strongly co-occurred. Cytomegalovirus status was reported to be diagnosed by the classifier with high specificity and sensitivity in both the original and validation cohorts.

Details on this clone: Its antigen has not been determined. The record has no base qualities; no much larger clone is one base away.

Relative to germline, V is 3 bases shorter and J is 5 bases shorter, with 17 bases between their ends. Including the terminal cysteine and phenylalanine, the CDR3 comprises 15 residues. Just the 45-base CDR3 DNA is kept, in frame starting at base 1. CDR1 and CDR2 are drawn from the germline V gene (reference sequence): GTSNPN, SVGIG. The cohort was made up of roughly 670 healthy bone marrow donors. At the time of sampling, all cohort members were nominally healthy, though unrecorded immune exposures were likely present. The donor was CMV seronegative and belonged to the group of 352 seronegative cohort members. Each donor provided a peripheral blood sample, and peripheral blood mononuclear cells were used for TCR beta sequencing. Genomic DNA extraction from the blood cell samples was performed with the Qiagen DNeasy Blood Extraction Kit. Library prep was done by the immunoSEQ multiplex PCR assay. For the multiplex PCR, a mixture combining 60 forward primers for TCR Vbeta segments and 13 reverse primers for TCR Jbeta segments was used. A multiplex PCR assay on genomic DNA amplified the CDR3 region of rearranged TCR beta genes. Amplified TCR beta libraries were sequenced as 87-base-pair reads on the Illumina HiSeq System. The source study handled its data this way. A later analysis tallied 70 million to 100 million unique TCR beta chains across the 700 or so repertoires, and about 12 million of those chains were shared by two or more donors. To remove PCR and sequencing errors, raw reads were error-corrected and collapsed into unique sequences using a nearest-neighbor algorithm that merged closely related sequences. Alignment of CDR3 sequences to IMGT reference sequences was used to assign V, D and J gene segments. For a sequence to be retained, at least a six-nucleotide match to both a V gene segment and a J gene segment was required. A rearrangement was called productive if the CDR3 had no stop codons and remained in frame with V and J, and every other rearrangement was called non-productive. CDR3 was defined according to IMGT convention as the region running from the second conserved V-encoded cysteine to the conserved J-encoded phenylalanine. The earlier analysis of fewer than 750 of the donors excluded sequences that lacked an unambiguous match to a single V gene segment. In an earlier analysis of 587 of the donors, V segments were called functional above 56.7% productive rearrangements and were called segregating when the between-donor standard deviation exceeded 5%. A statistical classification framework was built to diagnose cytomegalovirus status from the catalog of TCR beta chain sequences. In a later analysis, TCR nucleotide sequences were compared against IMGT/GENE-DB human TR gene sequences so that V and J genes could be assigned. A later analysis assigned CDR3 sequences and most-parsimonious VDJ recombination scenarios with the TCRdist pipeline. In a later analysis, each TCR beta chain was defined by its CDR3 amino acid sequence together with its V-gene family, and reads lacking a unique V-gene family were excluded. A later analysis removed over 500 highly shared, low-generation-probability nucleotide sequences to deal with suspected cross-contamination and a sequencing artifact. In a later analysis, a clonal expansion index for each public chain was calculated from normalized within-repertoire ranks of inferred template counts. In a later analysis, generation probabilities were computed using a VDJ recombination model fitted to out-of-frame rearrangements, and the results were checked against IGoR. In a later analysis, TCR-TCR, TCR-HLA and TCR-CMV co-occurrence was scored with hypergeometric tests, and a repertoire-size bias correction was applied to TCR pairs. To estimate false discovery rates, a later analysis permuted the HLA or CMV assignments 20 times. A later analysis grouped co-occurring TCRs with DBSCAN, adding TCRdist sequence similarity when clustering within HLA-allele-positive subsets. Repertoires with fewer than 30,000 or more than 120,000 public chains, plus five repertoires with anomalous nucleotide sharing, were excluded from co-occurrence clustering. The immuneACCESS repertoire file appears here via TCRdb, limited to in-frame rearrangements. These files lack a portion of the clones; in checked studies, under half of the deficit traces to unresolved V genes, and the cause of the others is not known. V and J calls and clone size are copied from that table; D and trimming were computed from the DNA. The sample profile shows approximately 130,000 clones; 70% to 85% of them were found once. Roughly 2.5% of the sample goes to the ten largest clones.

Sequencing input: PBMCs. This sequence was found in a boy between 2 and 10 years old in good health and CMV-seronegative. The chain uses TRBV30 and TRBJ1-5; a tentative D match to TRBD1 spans 5 bases. The CDR3 sequence is CAWSREDSSDQPQHF. The sequenced DNA is TGTGCCTGGAGCAGGGAAGACAGCTCCGATCAGCCCCAGCATTTT.